This is a list of T cell receptor beta chains from one sample in a study of T cell responses to AZD1222 COVID-19 vaccine. Sequenced by immunoSEQ multiplex PCR; TCRdb stores in-frame clones only, minus some. The table shows about 100,000 clones, with about 90% occurring only once. Sequenced material: peripheral blood, taken 28 days after the second AZD1222 dose. The receptors here all came from an adult who received the AZD1222 COVID-19 vaccine. Each CDR3 is given without its conserved first and last residue. The order of the fields is J gene, V gene, CDR3 protein.

j_gene: TRBJ1-1
v_gene: TRBV29-1
CDR3aa: SVGLDGLRGF

j_gene: TRBJ2-1
v_gene: TRBV28
CDR3aa: ASRRVQEQF

j_gene: TRBJ1-5
v_gene: TRBV5-1
CDR3aa: ASSLTGGAQPQH

j_gene: TRBJ1-1
v_gene: TRBV18
CDR3aa: ASSPRGSEAF

j_gene: TRBJ2-1
v_gene: TRBV12-5
CDR3aa: ASGLVLGSSYEQF

j_gene: TRBJ1-1
v_gene: TRBV11-2
CDR3aa: ASSSLQGNTEAF

j_gene: TRBJ2-2
v_gene: TRBV9
CDR3aa: ASSVTSGGAIGELF

j_gene: TRBJ1-4
v_gene: TRBV3-1/TRBV3-2
CDR3aa: ASSLTGDGPNEKLF

j_gene: TRBJ2-2
v_gene: TRBV18
CDR3aa: ASSPFRDRSNTGELF

j_gene: TRBJ2-1
v_gene: TRBV5-1
CDR3aa: ASSWTSGNNEQF

j_gene: TRBJ1-1
v_gene: TRBV4-2
CDR3aa: ASSQGRDTEAF

j_gene: TRBJ1-1
v_gene: TRBV19
CDR3aa: ASRTSGRGNTEAF

j_gene: TRBJ1-2
v_gene: TRBV28
CDR3aa: ASRTTGEVSYGYT

j_gene: TRBJ1-5
v_gene: TRBV2
CDR3aa: ASTLMGNQPQH

j_gene: TRBJ1-6
v_gene: TRBV6-5
CDR3aa: ASRVPGTGNSPLH

j_gene: TRBJ1-1
v_gene: TRBV3-1/TRBV3-2
CDR3aa: ASSRDRENTEAF

j_gene: TRBJ1-6
v_gene: TRBV6-5
CDR3aa: ASSPQGSHSPLH

j_gene: TRBJ2-7
v_gene: TRBV5-1
CDR3aa: ASSLSSSYEQY

j_gene: TRBJ2-7
v_gene: TRBV7-9
CDR3aa: ASSLGQGVGEQY

j_gene: TRBJ2-7
v_gene: TRBV3-1/TRBV3-2
CDR3aa: ASSQERASYEQY

j_gene: TRBJ2-1
v_gene: TRBV20-1
CDR3aa: SASQGGEPYNEQF

j_gene: TRBJ2-2
v_gene: TRBV19
CDR3aa: ASSTTQPGLELF

j_gene: TRBJ2-4
v_gene: TRBV30
CDR3aa: AWSAGTVLAKNIQY

j_gene: TRBJ1-2
v_gene: TRBV3-1/TRBV3-2
CDR3aa: ASSQVYDSYSFNYGYT

j_gene: TRBJ2-5
v_gene: TRBV24-1
CDR3aa: ATSDFAGGEETQY

j_gene: TRBJ1-1
v_gene: TRBV5-4
CDR3aa: ASSLNGGEAF

j_gene: TRBJ2-2
v_gene: TRBV11-3
CDR3aa: ASSLAKGDTGELF

j_gene: TRBJ2-3
v_gene: TRBV4-3
CDR3aa: ASSQEARLATDTQY

j_gene: TRBJ1-2
v_gene: TRBV7-6
CDR3aa: ASSLVPESDPGLGYT

j_gene: TRBJ1-2
v_gene: TRBV5-1
CDR3aa: ASSLAASTPHYGYT

j_gene: TRBJ2-2
v_gene: TRBV19
CDR3aa: ASSSRGGLGTGELF

j_gene: TRBJ1-5
v_gene: TRBV27
CDR3aa: ASSWSGTAAVNQPQH

j_gene: TRBJ1-5
v_gene: TRBV19
CDR3aa: ASRRTANQPQH

j_gene: TRBJ1-5
v_gene: TRBV7-8
CDR3aa: ASSLADGNQPQH

j_gene: TRBJ2-1
v_gene: TRBV7-3
CDR3aa: ASSPSVHNEQF

j_gene: TRBJ1-4
v_gene: TRBV5-4
CDR3aa: ASSREGVGEKLF

j_gene: TRBJ2-7
v_gene: TRBV23-1
CDR3aa: ASSQLVRGLSEQY

j_gene: TRBJ1-4
v_gene: TRBV7-9
CDR3aa: ASSPHWGPTVEKLF

j_gene: TRBJ1-1
v_gene: TRBV7-9
CDR3aa: ASSLGVGMPAF

j_gene: TRBJ2-7
v_gene: TRBV4-2
CDR3aa: ASSQEGHGSYEQY

j_gene: TRBJ2-5
v_gene: TRBV5-4
CDR3aa: ASSLSGTAETQY

j_gene: TRBJ1-1
v_gene: TRBV20-1
CDR3aa: SREVGAEAF

j_gene: TRBJ2-2
v_gene: TRBV12-5
CDR3aa: ASGLRGNTGELF

j_gene: TRBJ1-2
v_gene: TRBV7-2
CDR3aa: ASSLNYGYT

j_gene: TRBJ2-1
v_gene: TRBV5-6
CDR3aa: ASSLGGNEQF

j_gene: TRBJ2-2
v_gene: TRBV7-9
CDR3aa: ASSLSGAYTGELF

j_gene: TRBJ1-2
v_gene: TRBV4-1
CDR3aa: ASSQVSGGGGYT

j_gene: TRBJ2-3
v_gene: TRBV24-1
CDR3aa: ATSEGSSQY

j_gene: TRBJ2-7
v_gene: TRBV5-4
CDR3aa: ASSKDRGLNEQY